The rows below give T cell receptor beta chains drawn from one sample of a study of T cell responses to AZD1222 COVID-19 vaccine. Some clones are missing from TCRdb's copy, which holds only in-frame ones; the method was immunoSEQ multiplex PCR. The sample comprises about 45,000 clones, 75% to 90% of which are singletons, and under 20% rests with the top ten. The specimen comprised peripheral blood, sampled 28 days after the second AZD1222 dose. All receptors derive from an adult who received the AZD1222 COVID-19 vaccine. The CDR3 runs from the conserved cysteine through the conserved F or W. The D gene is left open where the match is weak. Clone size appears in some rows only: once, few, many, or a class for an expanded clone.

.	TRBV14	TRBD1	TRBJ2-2	TGTGCCAGCAGCCACGGGACAGGGGGCGGCGGGGAGCTGTTTTTT	CASSHGTGGGGELFF
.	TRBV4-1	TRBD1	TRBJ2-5	TGCGCCAGCAGCCAAGCCCGGGACAGGGAAGGCGAGACCCAGTACTTC	CASSQARDREGETQYF
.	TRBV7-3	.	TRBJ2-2	TGTGCCAGCAGCCAAGGGGGTCGCGGGGCTAACACCGGGGAGCTGTTTTTT	CASSQGGRGANTGELFF
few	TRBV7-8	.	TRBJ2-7	TGTGCCAGCAGCCCCAGGCGGACAGCCCAAACCCTCCGCGAGCAGTACTTC	CASSPRRTAQTLREQYF
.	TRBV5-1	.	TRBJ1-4	TGCGCCAGCAGCTTGGGAGGGGCAGTTCCTACAAATGAAAAACTGTTTTTT	CASSLGGAVPTNEKLFF
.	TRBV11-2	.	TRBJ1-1	TGTGCCAGCAGCTTAGATCGGCGAACTGAAGCTTTCTTT	CASSLDRRTEAFF
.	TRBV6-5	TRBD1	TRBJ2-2	TGTGCCAGCACGCAGGGGGACACCGGGGAGCTGTTTTTT	CASTQGDTGELFF
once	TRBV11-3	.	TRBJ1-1	TGTGCCAGCAGCCCCCGCGGAGGAATAGGGGGCACTGAAGCTTTCTTT	CASSPRGGIGGTEAFF
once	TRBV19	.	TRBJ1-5	TGTGCCAGTACCGCGAGGGTCGGCAATCAGCCCCAGCATTTT	CASTARVGNQPQHF
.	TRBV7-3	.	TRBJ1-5	TGTGCCAGCAGGCCCGGCGGGGCTAGCAATCAGCCCCAGCATTTT	CASRPGGASNQPQHF
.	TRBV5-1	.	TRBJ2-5	TGCGCCAGCAGCTTGCAACACCAAGAGACCCAGTACTTC	CASSLQHQETQYF
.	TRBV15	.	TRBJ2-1	TGTGCCACCAGCAGAGATTATTACAATGAGCAGTTCTTC	CATSRDYYNEQFF
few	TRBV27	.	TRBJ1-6	TGTGCCAGCAGTTTTGGGGTGGCACCCCTCCACTTT	CASSFGVAPLHF
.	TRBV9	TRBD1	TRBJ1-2	TGTGCCAGCAGCGACAATCGACAGGGGTTGGGCTATGGCTACACCTTC	CASSDNRQGLGYGYTF
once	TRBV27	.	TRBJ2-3	TGTGCCAGCAGTTATGGAACAGATACGCAGTATTTT	CASSYGTDTQYF
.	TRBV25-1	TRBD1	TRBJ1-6	TGTGCCAGCAGTGAAATGGGGGGGACAGCGGATTCACCCCTCCACTTT	CASSEMGGTADSPLHF
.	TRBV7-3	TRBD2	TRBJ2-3	TGTGCCAGCAGCCGCGGGGGGGCCGGTACAGATACGCAGTATTTT	CASSRGGAGTDTQYF
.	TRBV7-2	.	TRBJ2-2	TGTGCCAGCAGCCGGTGGGCCGGGGAGCTGTTTTTT	CASSRWAGELFF
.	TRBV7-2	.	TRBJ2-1	TGTGCCAGCAGCCCCTCCAGAGGATCGCAGTTCTTC	CASSPSRGSQFF
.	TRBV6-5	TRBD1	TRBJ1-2	TGTGCCAGTCGGGGACAGTTAGGAGCTAACTATGGCTACACCTTC	CASRGQLGANYGYTF
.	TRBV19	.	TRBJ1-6	TGTGCCAGTGCGCCCGATTTTAATTCACCCCTCCACTTT	CASAPDFNSPLHF
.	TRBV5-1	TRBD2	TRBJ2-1	TGCGCCAGCAGCTTGGCCCAGCGGGGGGGCTCGAATGAGCAGTTCTTC	CASSLAQRGGSNEQFF
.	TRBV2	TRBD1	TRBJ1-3	TGTGCCAGCAGTCCGGACAGGGGCCCCTCTGGAAACACCATATATTTT	CASSPDRGPSGNTIYF
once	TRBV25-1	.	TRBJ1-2	TGTGCCAGCAGTGATGGACCATGGTATGGCTACACCTTC	CASSDGPWYGYTF
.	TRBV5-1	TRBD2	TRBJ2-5	TGCGCCAGCAGCTTTTTGCGGGGGACCCAAGAGACCCAGTACTTC	CASSFLRGTQETQYF
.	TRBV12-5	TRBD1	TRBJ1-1	TGTGCTAGTGGCATGACAGGGACTGAAGCTTTCTTT	CASGMTGTEAFF
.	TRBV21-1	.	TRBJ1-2	TGTGCCAGCAGCAAAGCGCTTTGCTGGGGGACACCTAACTATGGCTACACCTTC	CASSKALCWGTPNYGYTF
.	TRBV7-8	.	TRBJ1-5	TGTGCCAGCAGCAGAGCGGACCGATGGGAGGGCAATCAGCCCCAGCATTTT	CASSRADRWEGNQPQHF
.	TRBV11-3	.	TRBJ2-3	TGTGCCAGCAGCTTAGATCCAGCGACAGATACGCAGTATTTT	CASSLDPATDTQYF
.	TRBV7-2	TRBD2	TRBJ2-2	TGTGCCAGCACACCACGGTCTAGCGGGGCAAACACCGGGGAGCTGTTTTTT	CASTPRSSGANTGELFF
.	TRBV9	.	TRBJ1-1	TGTGCCAGCAGCGTAGGAGTGCGGCTGTTGAACACTGAAGCTTTCTTT	CASSVGVRLLNTEAFF
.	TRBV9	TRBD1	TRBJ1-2	TGTGCCAGCAGGGACAGGGGTCTAAGGGGCTACACCTTC	CASRDRGLRGYTF
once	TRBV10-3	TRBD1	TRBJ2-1	TGTGCCATCAGTGGGGCCAGGGGGCTGGATAATGAGCAGTTCTTC	CAISGARGLDNEQFF
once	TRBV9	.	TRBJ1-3	TGTGCCAGCAGCGTAGACCCCTTCACAGGAAACACCATATATTTT	CASSVDPFTGNTIYF
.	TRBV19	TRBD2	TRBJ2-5	TGTGCCAGTAGTCGGACTAGCGGGGCCGGGGGGGAGACCCAGTACTTC	CASSRTSGAGGETQYF
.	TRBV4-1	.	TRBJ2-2	TGCGCCAGCAGCCAAGAGGGCAGGGAGGCCGGGGAGCTGTTTTTT	CASSQEGREAGELFF
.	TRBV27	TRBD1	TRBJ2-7	TGTGCCAGCATTGGGACAGGTTCCTACGAGCAGTACTTC	CASIGTGSYEQYF
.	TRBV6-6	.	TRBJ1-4	TGTGCCAGCAGTTACCGAGGGGAAGGTGAAAAACTGTTTTTT	CASSYRGEGEKLFF
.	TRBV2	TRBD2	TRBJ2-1	TGTGCCAGCAGTGTAGAACTAGCGGGAGAGCAGTTCTTC	CASSVELAGEQFF
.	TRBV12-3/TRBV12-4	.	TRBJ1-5	TGTGCCAGCAGTTTACAACTTAATCAGCCCCAGCATTTT	CASSLQLNQPQHF
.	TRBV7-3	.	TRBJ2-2	TGTGCCAGCAGCCCCCAGCCCGCCGGCTTTAGTACCGGGGAGCTGTTTTTT	CASSPQPAGFSTGELFF
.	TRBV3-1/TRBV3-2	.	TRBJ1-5	TGTGCCAGCAGCCCACAAATCCTCGCAGGCCTAAATCAGCCCCAGCATTTT	CASSPQILAGLNQPQHF
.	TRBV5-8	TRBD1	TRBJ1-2	TGTGCCAGCAGCGAGGACAGGGGCCGGGGCTATGGCTACACCTTC	CASSEDRGRGYGYTF
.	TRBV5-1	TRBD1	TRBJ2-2	TGCGCCAGCAGCGCCGGGACAGGAGGTAACACCGGGGAGCTGTTTTTT	CASSAGTGGNTGELFF
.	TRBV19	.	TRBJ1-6	TGTGCCAGTAGTATGTCTCAGGCTCACCGAACACCCCTCCACTTT	CASSMSQAHRTPLHF
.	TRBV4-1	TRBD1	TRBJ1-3	TGCGCCAGCAGCCAATACGGACAGGGAAACTCTGGAAACACCATATATTTT	CASSQYGQGNSGNTIYF
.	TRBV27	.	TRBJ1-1	TGTGCCAGCAGTCCTAGGACACTGAACACTGAAGCTTTCTTT	CASSPRTLNTEAFF
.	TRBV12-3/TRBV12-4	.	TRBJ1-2	TGTGCCAGCAGAGCAAGGTTTAATGGCTACACCTTC	CASRARFNGYTF